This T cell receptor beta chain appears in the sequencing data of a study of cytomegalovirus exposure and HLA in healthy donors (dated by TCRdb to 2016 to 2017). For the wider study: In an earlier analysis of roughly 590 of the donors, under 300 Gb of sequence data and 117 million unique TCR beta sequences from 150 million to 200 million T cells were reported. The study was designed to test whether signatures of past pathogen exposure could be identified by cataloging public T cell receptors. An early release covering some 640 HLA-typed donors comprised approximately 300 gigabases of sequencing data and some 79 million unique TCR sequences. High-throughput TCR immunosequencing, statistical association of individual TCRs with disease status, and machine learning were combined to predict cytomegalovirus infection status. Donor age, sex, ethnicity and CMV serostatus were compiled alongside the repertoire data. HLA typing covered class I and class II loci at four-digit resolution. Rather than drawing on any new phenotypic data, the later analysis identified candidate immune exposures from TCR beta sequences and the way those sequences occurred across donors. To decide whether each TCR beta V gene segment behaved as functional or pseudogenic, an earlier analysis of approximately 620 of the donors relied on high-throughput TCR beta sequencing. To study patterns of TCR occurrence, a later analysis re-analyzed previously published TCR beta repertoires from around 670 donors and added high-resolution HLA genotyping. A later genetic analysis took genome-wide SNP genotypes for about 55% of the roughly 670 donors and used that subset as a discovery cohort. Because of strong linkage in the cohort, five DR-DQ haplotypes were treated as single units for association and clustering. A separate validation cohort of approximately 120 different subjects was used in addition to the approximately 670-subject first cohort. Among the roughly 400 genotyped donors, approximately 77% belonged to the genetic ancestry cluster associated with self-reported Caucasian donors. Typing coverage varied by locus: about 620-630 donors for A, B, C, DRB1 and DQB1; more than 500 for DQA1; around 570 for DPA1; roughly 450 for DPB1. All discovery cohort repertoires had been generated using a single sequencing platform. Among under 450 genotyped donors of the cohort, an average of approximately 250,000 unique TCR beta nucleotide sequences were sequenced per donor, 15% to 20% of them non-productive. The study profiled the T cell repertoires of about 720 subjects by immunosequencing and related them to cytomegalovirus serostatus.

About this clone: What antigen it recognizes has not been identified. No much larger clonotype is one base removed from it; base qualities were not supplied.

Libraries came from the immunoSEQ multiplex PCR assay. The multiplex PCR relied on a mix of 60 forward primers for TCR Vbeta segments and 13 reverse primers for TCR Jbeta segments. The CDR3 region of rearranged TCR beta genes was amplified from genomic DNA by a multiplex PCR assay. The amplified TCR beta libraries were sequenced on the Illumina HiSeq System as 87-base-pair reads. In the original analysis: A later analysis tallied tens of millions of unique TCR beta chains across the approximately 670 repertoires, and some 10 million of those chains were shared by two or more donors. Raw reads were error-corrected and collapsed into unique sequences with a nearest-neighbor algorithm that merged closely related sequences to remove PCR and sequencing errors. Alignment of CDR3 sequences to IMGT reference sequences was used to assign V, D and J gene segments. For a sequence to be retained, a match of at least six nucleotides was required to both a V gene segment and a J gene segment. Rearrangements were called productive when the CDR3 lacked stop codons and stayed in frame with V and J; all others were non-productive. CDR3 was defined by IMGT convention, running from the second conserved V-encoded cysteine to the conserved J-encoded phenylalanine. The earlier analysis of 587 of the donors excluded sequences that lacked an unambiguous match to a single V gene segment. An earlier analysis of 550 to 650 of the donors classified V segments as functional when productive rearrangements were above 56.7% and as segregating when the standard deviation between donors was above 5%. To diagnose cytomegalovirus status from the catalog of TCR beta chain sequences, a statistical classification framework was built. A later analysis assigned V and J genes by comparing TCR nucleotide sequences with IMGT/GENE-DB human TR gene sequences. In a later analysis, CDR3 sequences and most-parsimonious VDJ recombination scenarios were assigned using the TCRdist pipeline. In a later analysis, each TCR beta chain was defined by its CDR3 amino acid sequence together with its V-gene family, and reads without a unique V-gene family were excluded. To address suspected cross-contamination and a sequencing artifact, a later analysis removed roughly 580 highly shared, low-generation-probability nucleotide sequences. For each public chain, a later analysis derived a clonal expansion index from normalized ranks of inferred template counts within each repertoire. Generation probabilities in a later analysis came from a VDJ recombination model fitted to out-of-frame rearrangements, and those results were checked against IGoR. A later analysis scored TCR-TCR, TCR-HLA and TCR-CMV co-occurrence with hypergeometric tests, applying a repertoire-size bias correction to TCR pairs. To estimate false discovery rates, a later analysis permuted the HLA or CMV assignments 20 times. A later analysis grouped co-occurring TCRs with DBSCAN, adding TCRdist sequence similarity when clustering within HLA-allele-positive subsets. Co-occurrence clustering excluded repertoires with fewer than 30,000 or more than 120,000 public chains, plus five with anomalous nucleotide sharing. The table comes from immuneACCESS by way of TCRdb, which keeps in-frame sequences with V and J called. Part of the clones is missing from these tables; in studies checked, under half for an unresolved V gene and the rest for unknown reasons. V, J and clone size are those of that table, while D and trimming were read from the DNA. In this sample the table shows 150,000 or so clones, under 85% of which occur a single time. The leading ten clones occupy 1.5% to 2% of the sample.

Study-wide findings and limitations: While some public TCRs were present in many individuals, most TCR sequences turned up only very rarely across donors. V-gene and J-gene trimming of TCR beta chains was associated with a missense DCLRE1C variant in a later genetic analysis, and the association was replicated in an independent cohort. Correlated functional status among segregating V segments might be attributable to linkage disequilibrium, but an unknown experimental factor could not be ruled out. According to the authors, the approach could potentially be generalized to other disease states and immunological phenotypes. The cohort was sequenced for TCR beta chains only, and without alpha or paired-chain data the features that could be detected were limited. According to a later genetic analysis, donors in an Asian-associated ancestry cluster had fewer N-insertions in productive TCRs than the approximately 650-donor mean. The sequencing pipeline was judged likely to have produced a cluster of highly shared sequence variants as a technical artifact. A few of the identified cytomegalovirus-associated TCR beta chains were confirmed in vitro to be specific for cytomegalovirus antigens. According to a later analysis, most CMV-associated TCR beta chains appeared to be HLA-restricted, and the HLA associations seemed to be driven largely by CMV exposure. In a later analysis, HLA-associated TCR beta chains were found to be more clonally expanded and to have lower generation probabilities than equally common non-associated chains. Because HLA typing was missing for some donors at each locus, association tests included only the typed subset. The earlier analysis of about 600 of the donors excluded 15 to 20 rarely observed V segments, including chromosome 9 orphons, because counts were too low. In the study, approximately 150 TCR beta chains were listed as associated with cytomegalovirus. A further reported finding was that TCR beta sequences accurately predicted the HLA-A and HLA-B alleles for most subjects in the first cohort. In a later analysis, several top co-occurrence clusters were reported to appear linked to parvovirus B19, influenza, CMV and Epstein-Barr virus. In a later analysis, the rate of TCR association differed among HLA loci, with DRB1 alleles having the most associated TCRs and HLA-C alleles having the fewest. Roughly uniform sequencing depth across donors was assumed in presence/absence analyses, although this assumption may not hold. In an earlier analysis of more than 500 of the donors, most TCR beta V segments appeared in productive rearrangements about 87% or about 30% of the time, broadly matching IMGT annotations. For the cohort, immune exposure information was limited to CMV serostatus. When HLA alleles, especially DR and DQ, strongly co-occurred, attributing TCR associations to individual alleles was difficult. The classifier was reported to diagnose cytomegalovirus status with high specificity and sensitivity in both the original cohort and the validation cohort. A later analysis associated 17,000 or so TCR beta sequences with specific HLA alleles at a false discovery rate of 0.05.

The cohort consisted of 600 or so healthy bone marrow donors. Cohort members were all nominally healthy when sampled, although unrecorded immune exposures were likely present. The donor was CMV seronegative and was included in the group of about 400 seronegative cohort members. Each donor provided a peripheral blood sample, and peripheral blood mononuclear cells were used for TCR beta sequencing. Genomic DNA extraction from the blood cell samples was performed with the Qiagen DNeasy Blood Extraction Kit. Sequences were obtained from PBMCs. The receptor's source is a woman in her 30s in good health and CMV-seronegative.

The nucleotide sequence reads as follows: TGTGCCAGCAGCGTGATAGCGGATGGGGAGACCCAGTACTTC. The translation is CASSVIADGETQYF. The chain is assembled from TRBV9 and TRBJ2-5, and TRBD2 may be the D gene, going by 6 matching bases. The CDR3 measures 14 amino acids from cysteine to phenylalanine. Only the CDR3 DNA is retained, 42 bases long and in frame from the first base. CDR1 and CDR2 are drawn from the germline V gene: SGDLS, YYNGEE. Trimming removed 2 bases from V and 5 bases from J, leaving 13 bases between the germline ends.